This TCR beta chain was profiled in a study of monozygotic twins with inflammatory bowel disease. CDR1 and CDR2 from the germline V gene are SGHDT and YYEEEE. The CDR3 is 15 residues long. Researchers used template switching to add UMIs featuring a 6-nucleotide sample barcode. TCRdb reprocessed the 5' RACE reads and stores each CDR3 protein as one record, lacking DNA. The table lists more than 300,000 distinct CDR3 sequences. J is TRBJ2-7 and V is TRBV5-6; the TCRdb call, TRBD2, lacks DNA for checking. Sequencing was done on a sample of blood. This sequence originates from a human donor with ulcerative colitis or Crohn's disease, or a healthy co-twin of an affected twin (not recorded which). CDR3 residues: CASTMRAVIPSEQYF.